These 16 T cell receptor beta chains were sequenced from one sample in a study of beta chain features in type 1 diabetes. Every isolated RNA sample was fully reverse transcribed, so sequencing captured expressed TCRB transcripts. Method: immunoSEQ multiplex PCR; TCRdb's copy keeps in-frame clones and lacks some. The sample has about 180,000 clones; approximately 13% are singletons. Sequenced material: central memory CD4+ T cells from blood. The receptors derive from a woman under 30 in good health.

A remark on this clone: The identical CDR3 is also encoded by other nucleotide sequences in the sample. DNA of the CDR3: TGCGCCAGCAGCTCGGGACTAGCGGGACAGGAGACCCAGTACTTC. Translating it yields CASSSGLAGQETQYF. The chain combines TRBV5-1 with TRBJ2-5; TRBD2 matches 13 bases. CDR1 is SGHRS, CDR2 YFSETQ, per germline. CDR3 size: 15 residues. The V and J ends lost 3 bases and 5 bases, in that order; junction bases with no gene match: 4.

This clone was seen a handful of times. Other nucleotide sequences from this sample produce the same CDR3. The V call is TRBV27, the J call TRBJ2-3; 8 bases fit TRBD1. V was clipped by 6 bases and J by 0 bases; unmatched bases: 2. Germline V gene data show CDR1 as MNHEY and CDR2 as SMNVEV (reference sequence). CDR3 length: 14 amino acids. CDR3: CASRRQGSTDTQYF. CDR3 bases: TGTGCCAGCAGGCGACAGGGGAGCACAGATACGCAGTATTTT.

In this sample, this clone turned up a few times. The chain has TRBV27 and TRBJ1-1, with D tentatively TRBD1 (5 bases). Trimming removed 5 bases at V and 2 bases at J, with 15 bases between. The CDR3 is made up of 15 amino acids. Germline V gene sequence: CDR1 MNHEY, CDR2 SMNVEV (reference sequence). The CDR3 DNA is TGTGCCAGCAGTCAGTACACAGGATCTAACACTGAAGCTTTCTTT. It encodes CASSQYTGSNTEAFF.

The sample holds a few counts of this clone. The chain links TRBV28 to TRBJ2-5; TRBD1 might be the D (6 bases). The CDR3 runs 15 residues. The V and J ends lost 7 bases and 4 bases respectively, with 19 bases between them. The V gene's germline CDR1 is MDHEN and CDR2 SYDVKM. This chain's CDR3 is CASTRGEGVPETQYF. CDR3 bases: TGTGCCAGCACCCGCGGTGAGGGGGTACCAGAGACCCAGTACTTC.

The V and J genes are TRBV6-6 and TRBJ2-1; possible D gene TRBD2, 7 bases. Germline loops: CDR1 MNHNY, CDR2 SVGAGI (reference sequence). V shed 6 bases and J shed 9 bases, with 21 bases lying between them. The CDR3 is made up of 15 amino acids. DNA for the CDR3: TGTGCCAGCAGAAAGGGGGGGGGCGCTGGGGTTGAGCAGTTCTTC. Translation gives CASRKGGGAGVEQFF.

This clone was recorded a few times. This chain uses TRBV9 with TRBJ1-4; D perhaps matches TRBD1 (5 bases). CDR1 and CDR2 from the germline V gene are SGDLS and YYNGEE. The CDR3 sequence is 15 residues long. The ends were cut back, 2 bases at V and 0 bases at J, with 8 bases in the middle. CDR3 coding DNA: TGTGCCAGCAGCGTGACAGCTGCAACTAATGAAAAACTGTTTTTT. Translating gives CASSVTAATNEKLFF.

The CDR3 region is CSPRVNTEAFF. The CDR3, as DNA: TGCAGTCCGAGGGTGAACACTGAAGCTTTCTTT. V gene TRBV20-1 combines with J gene TRBJ1-1; D is uncertain. The CDR3 contains 11 residues. From germline, CDR1 is DFQATT and CDR2 SNEGSKA (reference sequence). Trimming removed 8 bases at V and 0 bases at J, with 7 bases between.

This chain links TRBV5-6 with TRBJ2-7; 11 bases match TRBD2. CDR3 length equals 17 residues. V dropped 4 bases and J dropped 3; count of bases not matched to a gene: 12. Germline lookup yields CDR1 SGHDT and CDR2 YYEEEE. As DNA, the CDR3 is TGTGCCAGCAGCCCTTCCCGACCGGGACTAGCGGTCTACGAGCAGTACTTC. Translating it yields CASSPSRPGLAVYEQYF.

The chain recombines TRBV18 with TRBJ1-1; 7 bases fit TRBD1. Trimming took 5 bases from V and 8 from J; bases not matched to a gene: 14. Looked up from germline, CDR1 is KGHSH and CDR2 is LQKENI. This CDR3 has 15 amino acids. Written as DNA, the CDR3 is TGTGCCAGCTCATACCCCGGGACAGTTCAAATAGAAGCTTTCTTT. It encodes CASSYPGTVQIEAFF.

There are a few counts of this clone. The chain joins TRBV5-1 to TRBJ2-1, with 11 bases matching TRBD2. Germline V gives CDR1 SGHRS, CDR2 YFSETQ. J was trimmed by 0 bases and V by 6 bases; bases with no gene match: 5. CDR3 size: 16 residues. The CDR3 DNA reads as TGCGCCAGCATAGGGACTAGCGGAAGCTCCTACAATGAGCAGTTCTTC. Translating it yields CASIGTSGSSYNEQFF.

Worth noting for this clone: Additional DNA sequences in this sample encode the identical CDR3. The CDR3 sequence is CSARSGYEQYF. CDR3 DNA sequence: TGCAGTGCTAGGAGTGGCTACGAGCAGTACTTC. The chain combines TRBV20-1 with TRBJ2-7; D not resolved. Germline loops: CDR1 DFQATT, CDR2 SNEGSKA (reference sequence). Trimming took off 3 bases at V and 3 bases at J, with 6 bases between the two ends. This CDR3 has 11 residues.

The genes are TRBV30 and TRBJ1-2; D gene uncertain. The germline V gene has CDR1 GTSNPN and CDR2 SVGIG (reference sequence). The V and J ends lost 4 bases and 5 bases respectively, with 11 bases between them. The CDR3 covers 12 residues. CDR3 sequence: CAWTTGGYGYTF. For the CDR3, the DNA is TGTGCCTGGACCACCGGAGGGTATGGCTACACCTTC. The whole variable domain, filled in from reference TRBV30 and TRBJ1-2, reads SQTIHQWPATLVQPVGSPLSLECTVEGTSNPNLYWYRQAAGRGLQLLFYSVGIGQISSEVPQNLSASRPQDRQFILSSKKLLLSDSGFYLCAWTTGGYGYTFGSGTRLTVV.

This clone showed up just a few times. The rearrangement uses TRBV6-5 and TRBJ1-2; 8 bases align to TRBD1. Germline-derived CDR1 and CDR2 are MNHEY and SVGAGI. This CDR3 spans 15 amino acids. With 2 bases clipped from V and 7 bases from J, the junction kept 9 bases outside the gene matches. The CDR3 reads CASSYRDRRDGGYTF. The CDR3 DNA sequence: TGTGCCAGCAGTTACAGGGACAGGAGGGATGGTGGCTACACCTTC.

V is TRBV9 and J is TRBJ1-3; 7 nucleotides line up with TRBD1. The CDR3 contains 15 residues. Germline CDR1 SGDLS, CDR2 YYNGEE. The J segment lost 2 bases and the V segment lost 3 bases, leaving 5 bases of the junction unmatched. The DNA for the CDR3 is TGTGCCAGCAGCGGGACAGGCCTTCCTGGAAACACCATATATTTT. Its protein is CASSGTGLPGNTIYF.

This clone was seen a handful of times. The chain joins TRBV27 to TRBJ2-1; 13 bases align to TRBD2. The CDR3 contains 15 residues. Germline loops: CDR1 MNHEY, CDR2 SMNVEV (reference sequence). After removal of 5 bases from V and 9 bases from J, the junction contained 7 bases not matched to a gene. The CDR3 is CASSIGLAGVSEQFF. The CDR3 nucleotides are TGTGCCAGCAGTATTGGACTAGCGGGAGTAAGTGAGCAGTTCTTC.

This clone was found a few times. This chain uses TRBV19 with TRBJ2-7; 7 nucleotides match TRBD2. The germline gives CDR1 LNHDA, CDR2 SQIVND (reference sequence). The V gene end was trimmed by 5 bases and the J gene end by 3 bases; junction bases not matched to a gene: 7. The CDR3 is 14 amino acids. The CDR3 loop is CASSPAGDLYEQYF. The CDR3 DNA sequence: TGTGCCAGTAGTCCGGCGGGGGACCTCTACGAGCAGTACTTC.